Listed below are T cell receptor beta chains from one sample, sequenced in a study of T cells after yellow fever vaccination. In TCRdb, the 5' RACE reads were re-called with MiXCR into one record per CDR3 protein. Among 500,000 to 650,000 distinct CDR3 sequences listed, approximately 16% were seen once. The material sequenced was PBMCs, taken about 5 days after the first yellow fever vaccination. Receptors originate from a man aged 18 to 35 who received the YFV17D yellow fever vaccine. The CDR3 runs from the conserved cysteine through the conserved F or W. The D gene is left open where the match is weak. Not all rows give a size; the values are once, few, many and, for expanded clones, a class.

cdr3_aa: CASSRSGTQETQYF
cdr3_nt: TGTGCCAGCAGCCGGTCGGGGACCCAAGAGACCCAGTACTTC
clone_size: few
d_call: -
j_call: TRBJ2-5
v_call: TRBV7-9

cdr3_aa: CASSASGGLFFEQFF
cdr3_nt: TGTGCCAGCAGCGCTAGCGGGGGTTTATTTTTTGAGCAGTTCTTC
clone_size: -
d_call: TRBD2
j_call: TRBJ2-1
v_call: TRBV12-3/TRBV12-4

cdr3_aa: CASSQASRGYQETQYF
cdr3_nt: TGCGCCAGCAGCCAAGCTAGTCGGGGGTACCAAGAGACCCAGTACTTC
clone_size: few
d_call: -
j_call: TRBJ2-5
v_call: TRBV4-3

cdr3_aa: CASSQVVPEDRGLYEQYF
cdr3_nt: TGTGCCAGCAGCCAAGTGGTTCCCGAGGACAGGGGTCTCTACGAGCAGTACTTC
clone_size: few
d_call: TRBD1
j_call: TRBJ2-7
v_call: TRBV3-1

cdr3_aa: CASSTGQYLGDTQYF
cdr3_nt: TGTGCCAGCTCAACAGGACAGTATCTGGGAGATACGCAGTATTTT
clone_size: -
d_call: -
j_call: TRBJ2-3
v_call: TRBV18

cdr3_aa: CATSDPSGGKRNGYTF
cdr3_nt: TGTGCCACCAGTGACCCCTCAGGGGGGAAGCGAAATGGCTACACCTTC
clone_size: -
d_call: TRBD1
j_call: TRBJ1-2
v_call: TRBV24-1

cdr3_aa: CASSQDTGDTQYF
cdr3_nt: TGCGCCAGCAGCCAGGATACGGGAGATACGCAGTATTTT
clone_size: -
d_call: -
j_call: TRBJ2-3
v_call: TRBV5-1

cdr3_aa: CASGPLTSGQETQYF
cdr3_nt: TGCGCCAGCGGCCCCCTGACTAGCGGCCAAGAGACCCAGTACTTC
clone_size: -
d_call: TRBD2
j_call: TRBJ2-5
v_call: TRBV5-1

cdr3_aa: CAISESTGRQETQYF
cdr3_nt: TGTGCCATCAGTGAGTCGACAGGGAGGCAAGAGACCCAGTACTTC
clone_size: -
d_call: -
j_call: TRBJ2-5
v_call: TRBV10-3

cdr3_aa: CASSPLKYQETQYF
cdr3_nt: TGTGCCAGCAGCCCACTCAAGTACCAAGAGACCCAGTACTTC
clone_size: few
d_call: -
j_call: TRBJ2-5
v_call: TRBV7-8

cdr3_aa: CASLRGSTNEKLFF
cdr3_nt: TGTGCCAGTCTTCGAGGGTCTACTAATGAAAAACTGTTTTTT
clone_size: -
d_call: -
j_call: TRBJ1-4
v_call: TRBV6-2/TRBV6-3

cdr3_aa: CASKLDRDEKLFF
cdr3_nt: TGTGCCAGCAAGCTCGACAGGGATGAAAAACTGTTTTTT
clone_size: -
d_call: TRBD1
j_call: TRBJ1-4
v_call: TRBV2

cdr3_aa: CASSLGRTNTEAFF
cdr3_nt: TGCGCCAGCAGCTTAGGGCGGACTAACACTGAAGCTTTCTTT
clone_size: many
d_call: -
j_call: TRBJ1-1
v_call: TRBV5-1

cdr3_aa: CATSPAGVSNQPQHF
cdr3_nt: TGTGCCACCTCTCCCGCAGGAGTTAGCAATCAGCCCCAGCATTTT
clone_size: -
d_call: -
j_call: TRBJ1-5
v_call: TRBV6-1

cdr3_aa: CASSWTADRPNSPLHF
cdr3_nt: TGCGCCAGCAGCTGGACCGCCGACCGTCCGAATTCACCCCTCCACTTT
clone_size: few
d_call: -
j_call: TRBJ1-6
v_call: TRBV5-1

cdr3_aa: CATSDTQTSSYNEQFF
cdr3_nt: TGTGCCACCAGTGATACCCAAACGAGCTCCTACAATGAGCAGTTCTTC
clone_size: few
d_call: -
j_call: TRBJ2-1
v_call: TRBV24-1

cdr3_aa: CASSQPGGNEQFF
cdr3_nt: TGCGCCAGCAGCCAGCCAGGGGGGAATGAGCAGTTCTTC
clone_size: many
d_call: -
j_call: TRBJ2-1
v_call: TRBV4-1

cdr3_aa: CASSQGQSTGELFF
cdr3_nt: TGCGCCAGCAGCCAAGGACAGTCCACCGGGGAGCTGTTTTTT
clone_size: -
d_call: -
j_call: TRBJ2-2
v_call: TRBV4-3

cdr3_aa: CASSPPGTNEKLFF
cdr3_nt: TGTGCCAGCAGCCCACCCGGAACTAATGAAAAACTGTTTTTT
clone_size: few
d_call: -
j_call: TRBJ1-4
v_call: TRBV12-3/TRBV12-4

cdr3_aa: CATREDSYEQYF
cdr3_nt: TGTGCCACGAGGGAGGACTCCTACGAGCAGTACTTC
clone_size: few
d_call: -
j_call: TRBJ2-7
v_call: TRBV24-1

cdr3_aa: CASSLASSGGGNTDTQYF
cdr3_nt: TGTGCCAGCAGCTTGGCTTCTTCGGGCGGGGGGAACACAGATACGCAGTATTTT
clone_size: -
d_call: TRBD2
j_call: TRBJ2-3
v_call: TRBV5-5

cdr3_aa: CSARETDSYEQYF
cdr3_nt: TGCAGTGCTAGAGAAACAGACTCCTACGAGCAGTACTTC
clone_size: -
d_call: -
j_call: TRBJ2-7
v_call: TRBV20-1

cdr3_aa: CASSLQPGDETQYF
cdr3_nt: TGCGCCAGCAGCTTACAGCCCGGCGACGAGACCCAGTACTTC
clone_size: -
d_call: -
j_call: TRBJ2-5
v_call: TRBV5-1

cdr3_aa: CASSWVDRAPYEQYF
cdr3_nt: TGCGCCAGCAGCTGGGTAGACAGGGCGCCCTACGAGCAGTACTTC
clone_size: few
d_call: TRBD1
j_call: TRBJ2-7
v_call: TRBV4-1

cdr3_aa: CASRPGGGNQPQHF
cdr3_nt: TGTGCCAGCAGGCCTGGTGGAGGCAATCAGCCCCAGCATTTT
clone_size: few
d_call: -
j_call: TRBJ1-5
v_call: TRBV28

cdr3_aa: CASSLVQGAFEAFF
cdr3_nt: TGCGCCAGCAGCTTGGTACAGGGGGCCTTTGAAGCTTTCTTT
clone_size: -
d_call: TRBD1
j_call: TRBJ1-1
v_call: TRBV5-1

cdr3_aa: CASSETSGTGYGYTF
cdr3_nt: TGTGCCAGCAGCGAGACGTCCGGGACAGGCTATGGCTACACCTTC
clone_size: -
d_call: TRBD1
j_call: TRBJ1-2
v_call: TRBV9

cdr3_aa: CASSPSGTVGETQYF
cdr3_nt: TGTGCCAGCAGCCCCTCCGGGACGGTTGGAGAGACCCAGTACTTC
clone_size: many
d_call: -
j_call: TRBJ2-5
v_call: TRBV12-3/TRBV12-4

cdr3_aa: CSVGRVVSRRNEQFF
cdr3_nt: TGCAGCGTTGGGAGGGTAGTTTCAAGGAGGAATGAGCAGTTCTTC
clone_size: -
d_call: -
j_call: TRBJ2-1
v_call: TRBV29-1

cdr3_aa: CASSYSQGDSGANVLTF
cdr3_nt: TGTGCCAGCAGTTACTCTCAGGGGGACTCTGGGGCCAACGTCCTGACTTTC
clone_size: -
d_call: TRBD1
j_call: TRBJ2-6
v_call: TRBV6-5

cdr3_aa: CASSQYNTGELFF
cdr3_nt: TGTGCCAGCAGCCAATATAACACCGGGGAGCTGTTTTTT
clone_size: few
d_call: -
j_call: TRBJ2-2
v_call: TRBV7-9

cdr3_aa: CASSQDVWGDPGSQPQHF
cdr3_nt: TGCGCCAGCAGCCAAGACGTGTGGGGGGACCCGGGATCTCAGCCCCAGCATTTT
clone_size: -
d_call: -
j_call: TRBJ1-5
v_call: TRBV4-3

cdr3_aa: CASSPAGGAYNEQFF
cdr3_nt: TGTGCCAGTAGCCCGGCGGGGGGGGCCTACAATGAGCAGTTCTTC
clone_size: -
d_call: TRBD2
j_call: TRBJ2-1
v_call: TRBV5-1

cdr3_aa: CASSRGTAPGELFF
cdr3_nt: TGTGCCAGCTCACGGGGGACCGCCCCGGGGGAGCTGTTTTTT
clone_size: few
d_call: -
j_call: TRBJ2-2
v_call: TRBV18

cdr3_aa: CASSKQDNSNTGELFF
cdr3_nt: TGTGCCAGCAGCAAGCAGGACAACTCGAACACCGGGGAGCTGTTTTTT
clone_size: -
d_call: -
j_call: TRBJ2-2
v_call: TRBV7-8

cdr3_aa: CASSFGPKGETQYF
cdr3_nt: TGTGCCAGCAGCTTTGGACCCAAGGGAGAGACCCAGTACTTC
clone_size: -
d_call: -
j_call: TRBJ2-5
v_call: TRBV7-2

cdr3_aa: CSASRFLPDTQYF
cdr3_nt: TGCAGTGCTAGTAGGTTTCTACCAGATACGCAGTATTTT
clone_size: -
d_call: -
j_call: TRBJ2-3
v_call: TRBV20-1

cdr3_aa: CASSQSPQGEKLFF
cdr3_nt: TGTGCCAGCTCACAGTCACCTCAGGGCGAAAAACTGTTTTTT
clone_size: once
d_call: -
j_call: TRBJ1-4
v_call: TRBV18

cdr3_aa: CASSPNSENYGYTF
cdr3_nt: TGTGCCAGCTCACCGAATTCAGAAAACTATGGCTACACCTTC
clone_size: -
d_call: -
j_call: TRBJ1-2
v_call: TRBV18

cdr3_aa: CSVESGGQTQYF
cdr3_nt: TGCAGCGTTGAATCTGGGGGACAGACCCAGTACTTC
clone_size: -
d_call: -
j_call: TRBJ2-5
v_call: TRBV29-1

cdr3_aa: CAISEQGQGANTEAFF
cdr3_nt: TGTGCCATCAGTGAACAGGGACAGGGGGCTAACACTGAAGCTTTCTTT
clone_size: few
d_call: TRBD1
j_call: TRBJ1-1
v_call: TRBV10-3

cdr3_aa: CASSYSTWDSQSTDTQYF
cdr3_nt: TGTGCCAGCAGTTACTCAACCTGGGACAGCCAGAGCACAGATACGCAGTATTTT
clone_size: few
d_call: TRBD1
j_call: TRBJ2-3
v_call: TRBV6-5

cdr3_aa: CSVGQVLTYNEQFF
cdr3_nt: TGCAGCGTTGGACAGGTACTGACCTACAATGAGCAGTTCTTC
clone_size: -
d_call: -
j_call: TRBJ2-1
v_call: TRBV29-1

cdr3_aa: CASSHIRGPAGELFF
cdr3_nt: TGCGCCAGCAGCCACATACGAGGGCCCGCCGGGGAGCTGTTTTTT
clone_size: few
d_call: -
j_call: TRBJ2-2
v_call: TRBV5-1

cdr3_aa: CASSLGQGRYNYGYTF
cdr3_nt: TGTGCCAGCAGTTTGGGACAGGGGAGATATAACTATGGCTACACCTTC
clone_size: -
d_call: TRBD1
j_call: TRBJ1-2
v_call: TRBV3-1

cdr3_aa: CSARDFSRGTGELFF
cdr3_nt: TGCAGTGCTAGAGATTTCTCCAGGGGGACCGGGGAGCTGTTTTTT
clone_size: many
d_call: TRBD1
j_call: TRBJ2-2
v_call: TRBV20-1

cdr3_aa: CASSPQVSSEQYF
cdr3_nt: TGTGCCAGTAGTCCCCAGGTTTCGAGCGAGCAGTACTTC
clone_size: -
d_call: -
j_call: TRBJ2-7
v_call: TRBV19

cdr3_aa: CASSPTRVNTEAFF
cdr3_nt: TGCGCCAGCAGTCCTACCAGGGTGAACACTGAAGCTTTCTTT
clone_size: -
d_call: -
j_call: TRBJ1-1
v_call: TRBV4-1

cdr3_aa: CASSPQYLQGPYGYTF
cdr3_nt: TGTGCCAGCTCACCACAATACCTCCAGGGGCCTTATGGCTACACCTTC
clone_size: few
d_call: -
j_call: TRBJ1-2
v_call: TRBV18

cdr3_aa: CAISGGQSSGANVLTF
cdr3_nt: TGTGCCATCAGTGGGGGACAGAGCTCTGGGGCCAACGTCCTGACTTTC
clone_size: -
d_call: TRBD1
j_call: TRBJ2-6
v_call: TRBV10-3

cdr3_aa: CASSYDSGSHDGYTF
cdr3_nt: TGCGCCAGCAGCTACGACTCGGGATCCCACGATGGCTACACCTTC
clone_size: few
d_call: -
j_call: TRBJ1-2
v_call: TRBV5-1

cdr3_aa: CASSPSRGRAYYEQYF
cdr3_nt: TGCGCCAGCAGCCCGAGCCGGGGTAGGGCATACTACGAGCAGTACTTC
clone_size: few
d_call: -
j_call: TRBJ2-7
v_call: TRBV5-1

cdr3_aa: CASSRGTADYGYTF
cdr3_nt: TGTGCCAGCAGCCGAGGGACAGCCGACTATGGCTACACCTTC
clone_size: few
d_call: TRBD1
j_call: TRBJ1-2
v_call: TRBV5-4

cdr3_aa: CASSDPTWDTQRPYRSYEQYF
cdr3_nt: TGTGCCAGCAGTGACCCAACCTGGGACACCCAGCGGCCTTATCGCTCCTACGAGCAGTACTTC
clone_size: -
d_call: -
j_call: TRBJ2-7
v_call: TRBV6-4

cdr3_aa: CASSLGRRDAF
cdr3_nt: TGTGCCAGCAGCCTCGGTAGGCGAGACGCCTTC
clone_size: few
d_call: -
j_call: TRBJ1-2
v_call: TRBV12-3/TRBV12-4

cdr3_aa: CASSERKEGGTEAFF
cdr3_nt: TGTGCCAGCAGCGAGAGGAAGGAGGGAGGTACTGAAGCTTTCTTT
clone_size: few
d_call: -
j_call: TRBJ1-1
v_call: TRBV14

cdr3_aa: CASSLRGQGAYEQYF
cdr3_nt: TGCGCCAGCAGCCTTAGGGGACAGGGGGCCTACGAGCAGTACTTC
clone_size: -
d_call: TRBD1
j_call: TRBJ2-7
v_call: TRBV4-1

cdr3_aa: CAISESTGNPQHF
cdr3_nt: TGTGCCATCAGTGAGTCGACGGGTAACCCCCAGCATTTT
clone_size: -
d_call: -
j_call: TRBJ1-5
v_call: TRBV10-3

cdr3_aa: CASSLDPAGNTGELFF
cdr3_nt: TGCGCCAGCAGCTTGGATCCAGCGGGAAACACCGGGGAGCTGTTTTTT
clone_size: -
d_call: TRBD2
j_call: TRBJ2-2
v_call: TRBV5-1